The 25 T cell receptor beta chains in this list originate from one sample, sequenced in a study of shared clonotypes between healthy human individuals. The repertoire was sequenced with immunoSEQ multiplex PCR; TCRdb's copy has only in-frame clones and lacks some. The profile shows some 2.1 million clones, about 95% of them singletons. The sample was naive CD4+ T cells sorted from blood. Stated subset: CD45RA+ positively selected. The receptors stem from a man between 18 and 29 years old in good health.

Of note for this clone: The sample contains more than one DNA sequence encoding this CDR3. The chain uses TRBV6-5 and TRBJ2-5; TRBD2 matches 11 bases. The CDR3 loop spans 15 amino acids. V lost 6 bases to trimming and J lost 2 bases; unmatched junction nucleotides: 5. Germline V gene data show CDR1 as MNHEY and CDR2 as SVGAGI. CDR3 DNA sequence: TGTGCCAGCAGCCCGGGACTAGCGGCGCAAGAGACCCAGTACTTC. This encodes CASSPGLAAQETQYF.

The chain has TRBV2 and TRBJ2-1; 13 bases fit TRBD2. The CDR3 is 16 residues long. Germline CDR1 SNHLY, CDR2 FYNNEI. The V segment lost 3 bases and the J segment 7 bases; nucleotides outside the gene matches: 6. The CDR3 protein is CASSEPGLAGSNEQFF. The CDR3 DNA reads as TGTGCCAGCAGTGAGCCGGGACTAGCGGGATCAAATGAGCAGTTCTTC.

V gene TRBV29-1 combines with J gene TRBJ2-7; tentatively, D is TRBD2 (6 bases). CDR3 length: 12 residues. The V end lost 5 bases, the J end lost 3 bases, and 11 bases lay between the germline ends. Germline V lookup: CDR1 SQVTM, CDR2 ANQGSEA. The CDR3 nucleotides are TGCAGCGTTCGACGGGGGATCTACGAGCAGTACTTC. It specifies CSVRRGIYEQYF.

The chain employs TRBV7-3 and TRBJ1-4; D is unclear. V lost 5 bases and J 11 bases, leaving 15 bases between the germline ends. CDR1 SGHTA and CDR2 FQGTGA come from the germline V gene. This CDR3 has 13 amino acids. The CDR3 DNA reads TGTGCCAGCAGCACAACACCGGGAGGGAAACTGTTTTTT. It yields the protein CASSTTPGGKLFF.

The V call is TRBV4-1, the J call TRBJ1-4, with 9 nucleotides matching TRBD1. Germline lookup yields CDR1 MGHRA and CDR2 YSYEKL. The CDR3 covers 15 residues. Trimming took 4 bases from V and 6 from J; bases not matched to a gene: 6. The CDR3 protein is CASSLTGGADEKLFF. DNA of the CDR3: TGCGCCAGCAGCCTTACAGGGGGCGCGGATGAAAAACTGTTTTTT.

The gene calls are TRBV30 and TRBJ2-7; D ambiguous. Between the trimmed V and J ends, which lost 2 bases and 5 bases, there was a span of 13 bases. CDR1 is GTSNPN and CDR2 is SVGIG in the germline V gene (reference sequence). This CDR3 is built from 13 residues. CDR3 region: CAWSILMRDEQYF. CDR3 coding DNA: TGTGCCTGGAGTATCCTAATGAGAGACGAGCAGTACTTC.

This chain links TRBV5-1 with TRBJ2-3; TRBD2 agrees at 8 bases. The CDR3 covers 14 residues. The V segment lost 2 bases and the J segment 6 bases; nucleotides outside the gene matches: 5. Germline values: CDR1 SGHRS, CDR2 YFSETQ. The DNA of the CDR3 is TGCGCCAGCAGCTTAGCGGGAGAAAGGGATACGCAGTATTTT. This translates into CASSLAGERDTQYF.

The chain joins TRBV6-6 to TRBJ1-1; D unclear. Germline V gene lookup returns CDR1 MNHNY and CDR2 SVGAGI (reference sequence). The CDR3 extends over 14 amino acids. V gave up 5 bases and J gave up 8 bases, with 18 bases separating them. The CDR3: CASSPTFVFPEAFF. The CDR3 nucleotides are TGTGCCAGCAGTCCCACCTTTGTCTTCCCGGAAGCTTTCTTT.

This chain joins TRBV10-3 and TRBJ1-1, with D perhaps TRBD1 (6 bases). The germline V and J ends were trimmed by 0 bases and 4 bases, with 12 bases remaining between them. CDR1 and CDR2 from the germline V gene are ENHRY and SYGVKD. This CDR3 is 15 amino acids long. In DNA form, the CDR3 reads TGTGCCATCAGTGAGTCCCCCCAGGGGACCACTGAAGCTTTCTTT. Residues: CAISESPQGTTEAFF.

The chain joins TRBV6-5 to TRBJ1-2; D is unclear. CDR3 length: 16 amino acids. Germline V lookup: CDR1 MNHEY, CDR2 SVGAGI. The V gene lost 2 bases and the J gene lost 4 bases, with 17 bases spanning the gap. The DNA for the CDR3 is TGTGCCAGCAGTTACGCTCTTCGTTCCTTGCCCTATGGCTACACCTTC. It translates to CASSYALRSLPYGYTF.

The gene calls are TRBV5-1 and TRBJ2-7; the D gene is possibly TRBD1 (6 bases). Germline V CDR1 and CDR2: SGHRS, YFSETQ. V was trimmed by 6 bases and J by 0 bases, leaving 16 bases between them. There are 15 residues in the CDR3. The CDR3 coding sequence is TGCGCCAGCACCGCGGAGGACAGTAGCTCCTACGAGCAGTACTTC. Translation gives CASTAEDSSSYEQYF.

The J gene is TRBJ2-7, the V gene TRBV29-1, with TRBD2 as a possible D gene (5 bases). CDR1 is SQVTM and CDR2 is ANQGSEA in the germline V gene. The ends were cut back, 5 bases at V and 7 bases at J, with 21 bases in the middle. This CDR3 is 14 amino acids long. The DNA of the CDR3 is TGCAGCGTTAGTTATCAGCGGAGCCTGAAGGAGCAGTACTTC. This sequence encodes CSVSYQRSLKEQYF.

The J gene is TRBJ2-5, the V gene TRBV29-1, with D hard to call. Germline CDR1 is SQVTM and CDR2 is ANQGSEA. V was trimmed by 5 bases and J by 6 bases, leaving 16 bases between them. The CDR3 is 13 amino acids. This CDR3 reads CSVRRAAIQTQYF. The DNA for the CDR3 is TGCAGCGTTCGTCGAGCAGCCATCCAGACCCAGTACTTC.

The CDR3 DNA reads as TGTGCCAGCAGCTTAGAAGGGGGAATGAATGAGCAGTTCTTC. Protein product: CASSLEGGMNEQFF. The J gene is TRBJ2-1, the V gene TRBV11-3, with a possible D match to TRBD1 (6 bases). The CDR3 is made up of 14 amino acids. The ends were cut back, 0 bases at V and 7 bases at J, with 10 bases in the middle. From germline, CDR1 is SGHNT and CDR2 YENEEA.

The CDR3 spells CASSLDSDGGIGISPLHF. The CDR3, as DNA: TGTGCCAGCAGCTTGGATTCTGACGGGGGGATCGGGATTTCACCCCTCCACTTT. The chain is built from TRBV5-6 and TRBJ1-6, with a possible D match to TRBD1 (5 bases). Trimming left V 0 bases short and J 9 bases short, with 22 bases between. Germline V lookup: CDR1 SGHDT, CDR2 YYEEEE. This CDR3 comprises 18 residues.

The chain links TRBV6-5 to TRBJ1-1; TRBD1 aligns across 12 bases. Germline loops: CDR1 MNHEY, CDR2 SVGAGI. This CDR3 contains 15 residues. Trimming removed 7 bases from V and 4 bases from J; junction bases left unmatched: 7. CDR3 sequence reads: CASKTPGQGATEAFF. The CDR3 DNA reads as TGTGCCAGCAAGACTCCGGGACAGGGGGCCACTGAAGCTTTCTTT.

The chain carries TRBV21-1 and TRBJ2-7; the DNA was not compared with TRBD1, the D call given in the table. TRBV21-1 is described as a pseudogene. This CDR3 is 15 amino acids long. The CDR3 DNA sequence: TGTGCCAGCAGCAAAGTCCCGGGACAAAAATACGAGCAGTACTTC. This sequence encodes CASSKVPGQKYEQYF.

The chain has TRBV5-1 and TRBJ2-5, with a possible D match to TRBD2 (6 bases). Trimming removed 5 bases at V and 5 bases at J, with 10 bases between. CDR1 is SGHRS, CDR2 YFSETQ, per germline. The CDR3 totals 12 residues. Here the CDR3 reads CASSRGVETQYF. The CDR3 DNA reads as TGCGCCAGCAGTCGCGGGGTCGAGACCCAGTACTTC.

The J gene is TRBJ2-5, the V gene TRBV12-5; D unresolved. The CDR3 covers 11 residues. Germline V gene lookup returns CDR1 LGHNT and CDR2 FRNRAP. Trimming pared 5 bases from V and 4 bases from J, leaving 5 bases between. This chain's CDR3 is CASGPGETQYF. CDR3 bases: TGTGCTAGTGGTCCAGGAGAGACCCAGTACTTC.

The chain recombines TRBV12-5 with TRBJ2-1; the match to TRBD2 covers 7 bases. With V trimmed by 3 bases and J by 0 bases, 2 bases remained unmatched. This CDR3 is 15 amino acids long. CDR1 and CDR2 (germline): LGHNT, FRNRAP. As DNA, the CDR3 is TGTGCTAGTGGTTTTCGGGAGGTCTCCTACAATGAGCAGTTCTTC. Its translation: CASGFREVSYNEQFF. Using reference TRBV12-5 and TRBJ2-1 for the parts outside the CDR3, the full variable domain is DARVTQTPRHKVTEMGQEVTMRCQPILGHNTVFWYRQTMMQGLELLAYFRNRAPLDDSGMPKDRFSAEMPDATLATLKIQPSEPRDSAVYFCASGFREVSYNEQFFGPGTRLTVL.

The chain links TRBV2 to TRBJ1-6; D possibly corresponds to TRBD1 (5 bases). This CDR3 region has 12 residues. Per the germline V gene, CDR1 is SNHLY and CDR2 is FYNNEI. V was cut by 5 bases and J by 7 bases, with 6 bases left in between. CDR3 protein: CASSRTNSPLHF. The CDR3 DNA follows: TGTGCCAGCAGTCGGACAAATTCACCCCTCCACTTT.

The chain uses TRBV5-1 and TRBJ2-1; D perhaps matches TRBD2 (5 bases). The CDR3 runs 13 residues. Trimming stripped 4 bases from V and 7 bases from J, with 12 bases between. Germline assignment: CDR1 SGHRS and CDR2 YFSETQ. CDR3 coding DNA: TGCGCCAGCAGCCTCATCGGGGTAAATGAGCAGTTCTTC. It encodes CASSLIGVNEQFF. Drawing the rest from reference TRBV5-1 and TRBJ2-1, the complete variable domain is KAGVTQTPRYLIKTRGQQVTLSCSPISGHRSVSWYQQTPGQGLQFLFEYFSETQRNKGNFPGRFSGRQFSNSRSEMNVSTLELGDSALYLCASSLIGVNEQFFGPGTRLTVL.

This chain links TRBV29-1 with TRBJ2-5; D gene unclear. The CDR3 is 12 amino acids. The ends were cut back, 7 bases at V and 5 bases at J, with 14 bases in the middle. Germline V lookup: CDR1 SQVTM, CDR2 ANQGSEA. This CDR3 is CSARAQTETQYF. Written as DNA, the CDR3 is TGCAGCGCCCGAGCCCAGACCGAGACCCAGTACTTC.

In its sample, this clone was seen once. V is TRBV30 and J is TRBJ1-6; 9 nucleotides agree with TRBD1. CDR3 length equals 15 residues. The ends lost 1 base at V and 5 bases at J; junction bases unmatched: 3. Germline V CDR1 and CDR2: GTSNPN, SVGIG (reference sequence). The CDR3 sequence is CAWSEGDRDNSPLHF. The CDR3 DNA reads as TGTGCCTGGAGTGAGGGGGACAGGGATAATTCACCCCTCCACTTT.

This chain uses TRBV30 with TRBJ1-1, with D possibly matching TRBD1 (6 bases). The CDR3 has 16 residues. Deletions cut 5 bases from V and 5 bases from J, with 24 bases between. Germline V lookup: CDR1 GTSNPN, CDR2 SVGIG (reference sequence). The CDR3 region is CAWDRLGGSRGTEAFF. Written as DNA, the CDR3 is TGTGCCTGGGACCGACTAGGGGGGTCGAGAGGGACTGAAGCTTTCTTT.